A single sample gave rise to the 14 T cell receptor beta chains below, sequenced in a study of T cells in Graves' hyperthyroidism and ophthalmopathy. Amplification yielded TCR beta CDR3 regions, with RNA transcripts as the source. The HTBI primer set served for first-round RT-PCR of the TCR CDR3. One entry per CDR3 protein results from TCRdb running MiXCR on the multiplex PCR reads. The sample holds about 200,000 distinct CDR3 sequences, about 17% seen once. Material: blood. The receptors were gathered from a middle-aged man with Graves' hyperthyroidism.

The chain has TRBV5-1 and TRBJ2-2, with TRBD2 identical over 9 bases. The junction had 4 bases not matched to a gene; V was cut back by 2 bases and J by 5 bases. CDR3 length: 15 amino acids. Germline CDR1 SGHRS, CDR2 YFSETQ. The chain's CDR3 is CASSLAGGETGELFF. CDR3 bases: TGCGCCAGCAGCTTAGCGGGGGGAGAAACCGGGGAGCTGTTTTTT.

This chain uses TRBV19 with TRBJ2-2; D gene uncertain. Trimming took 7 bases from V and 7 from J, leaving 4 bases between them. CDR1 is LNHDA and CDR2 is SQIVND in the germline V gene (reference sequence). The CDR3 consists of 10 residues. The DNA for the CDR3 is TGTGCCAGTAAGGACGGGGAGCTGTTTTTT. Translation: CASKDGELFF. The full variable domain, in which reference TRBV19 and TRBJ2-2 provide the parts outside the CDR3, is DGGITQSPKYLFRKEGQNVTLSCEQNLNHDAMYWYRQDPGQGLRLIYYSQIVNDFQKGDIAEGYSVSREKKESFPLTVTSAQKNPTAFYLCASKDGELFFGEGSRLTVL.

The rearrangement joins TRBV5-1 to TRBJ2-7; possible D gene TRBD1, 6 bases. The CDR3 has 12 residues. CDR1 is SGHRS and CDR2 is YFSETQ in the germline V gene. The V and J ends lost 1 base and 5 bases respectively, with 7 bases between them. CDR3 sequence: CASSLPGDEQYF. The DNA of the CDR3 is TGCGCCAGCAGCTTGCCAGGGGACGAGCAGTACTTC.

In this sample, this clonotype turned up many times. The chain uses TRBV12-3 or TRBV12-4 and TRBJ2-3, with D unclear. The CDR3 totals 14 residues. V lost 2 bases and J lost 2, with 8 bases in between. The CDR3 spells CASSLHSITDTQYF. The DNA of the CDR3 is TGTGCCAGCAGTTTACACTCTATCACAGATACGCAGTATTTT.

The chain carries TRBV4-3 and TRBJ2-7, with 10 bases aligning to TRBD1. V was clipped by 4 bases and J by 5 bases; unmatched bases: 11. This CDR3 comprises 16 residues. The V gene's germline CDR1 is LGHNA and CDR2 YSLEER. CDR3 DNA sequence: TGCGCCAGCAGCCGCGACACCGGGACAGGGGTCCACGAGCAGTACTTC. This gives the protein CASSRDTGTGVHEQYF.

The chain has TRBV5-1 and TRBJ1-1; possible D gene TRBD1, 5 bases. With 0 bases removed from V and 4 bases from J, the gap between germline ends came to 10 bases. The CDR3 totals 14 residues. Germline CDR1 reads SGHRS; CDR2 reads YFSETQ. For the CDR3, the DNA is TGCGCCAGCAGCTTGGGGGGCGCGGGCACTGAAGCTTTCTTT. This codes for CASSLGGAGTEAFF.

A remark on this clonotype: This sequence may be a read error, since a much larger clone differs from it by one base. V and J are TRBV2 and TRBJ2-7; D tentatively reads TRBD1 or TRBD2 (6 bases each). In germline, CDR1 is SNHLY, CDR2 FYNNEI. The CDR3 is made up of 13 amino acids. CDR3: CASTWGAGYERYF. The CDR3 DNA follows: TGTGCCAGCACCTGGGGGGCCGGCTACGAGCGGTACTTC.

The CDR3 loop is CASSQGNKETQYF. Here the CDR3 DNA reads TGTGCCAGCTCGCAGGGAAACAAAGAGACCCAGTACTTC. The chain joins TRBV18 to TRBJ2-5, with TRBD1 as a possible D gene (5 bases). Trimming pared 6 bases from V and 3 bases from J, leaving 11 bases between. The CDR3 runs 13 residues. The V gene's germline CDR1 is KGHSH and CDR2 LQKENI.

V and J are TRBV9 and TRBJ2-3; D unclear. The CDR3 totals 13 residues. Trimming cost V 4 bases and J 3 bases, with 9 bases left between them. Germline loops: CDR1 SGDLS, CDR2 YYNGEE. Here the CDR3 DNA reads TGTGCCAGCAGCCCCCGGATGACAGATACGCAGTATTTT. It specifies CASSPRMTDTQYF.

This clonotype was seen at least ten times. The chain employs TRBV20-1 and TRBJ2-7, with D hard to call. Germline V CDR1 and CDR2: DFQATT, SNEGSKA (reference sequence). Trimming removed 6 bases at V and 2 bases at J, with 17 bases between. This CDR3 contains 14 residues. CDR3 sequence reads: CSAPPRNNPYEQYF. DNA for the CDR3: TGCAGTGCCCCCCCCCGAAACAATCCCTACGAGCAGTACTTC.

There are many counts of this clonotype. The rearrangement links TRBV30 to TRBJ1-1, with D possibly TRBD1 on 5 matching bases. CDR3 length: 13 amino acids. CDR1 is GTSNPN and CDR2 is SVGIG in the germline V gene (reference sequence). V lost 6 bases to trimming and J lost 5 bases, with 16 bases between them. CDR3 nucleotide sequence: TGTGCCTGCCCGGGGCCGGGAGGGACTGAAGCTTTCTTT. Its protein is CACPGPGGTEAFF. The complete variable domain, with remaining parts taken from reference TRBV30 and TRBJ1-1, reads SQTIHQWPATLVQPVGSPLSLECTVEGTSNPNLYWYRQAAGRGLQLLFYSVGIGQISSEVPQNLSASRPQDRQFILSSKKLLLSDSGFYLCACPGPGGTEAFFGQGTRLTVV.

This clonotype was counted at least ten times. The genes are TRBV7-2 and TRBJ1-5; TRBD1 might be the D (5 bases). Trimming took 5 bases from V and 5 from J, leaving 16 bases between them. This CDR3 comprises 15 residues. CDR1 is SGHTA, CDR2 FQGNSA, per germline. The chain's CDR3 is CASSPGPGQDQPQHF. The CDR3 DNA reads TGTGCCAGCAGCCCTGGCCCAGGGCAGGATCAGCCCCAGCATTTT.

This clonotype has at least ten counts. The chain uses TRBV19 and TRBJ1-1, with D unclear. Germline CDR1 LNHDA, CDR2 SQIVND (reference sequence). V was trimmed by 4 bases and J by 11 bases, leaving 17 bases between them. The CDR3 is 13 amino acids. The CDR3 DNA sequence: TGTGCCAGTAGTACGCGCCGGCAGCCGAGGGCTTTCTTT. Translation: CASSTRRQPRAFF.

This clonotype occurred a few times. This chain uses TRBV7-9 with TRBJ1-3, with D hard to call. Trimming removed 4 bases from V and 4 bases from J, with 14 bases in between. Germline V gene sequence: CDR1 SEHNR, CDR2 FQNEAQ (reference sequence). The CDR3 is 15 residues long. CDR3 in DNA: TGTGCCAGCAGCTCAGGAGGCCTGGGGGGAAACACCATATATTTT. Protein sequence: CASSSGGLGGNTIYF. Looking up the rest from reference TRBV7-9 and TRBJ1-3 gives the full variable domain: DTGVSQNPRHKITKRGQNVTFRCDPISEHNRLYWYRQTLGQGPEFLTYFQNEAQLEKSRLLSDRFSAERPKGSFSTLEIQRTEQGDSAMYLCASSSGGLGGNTIYFGEGSWLTVV.